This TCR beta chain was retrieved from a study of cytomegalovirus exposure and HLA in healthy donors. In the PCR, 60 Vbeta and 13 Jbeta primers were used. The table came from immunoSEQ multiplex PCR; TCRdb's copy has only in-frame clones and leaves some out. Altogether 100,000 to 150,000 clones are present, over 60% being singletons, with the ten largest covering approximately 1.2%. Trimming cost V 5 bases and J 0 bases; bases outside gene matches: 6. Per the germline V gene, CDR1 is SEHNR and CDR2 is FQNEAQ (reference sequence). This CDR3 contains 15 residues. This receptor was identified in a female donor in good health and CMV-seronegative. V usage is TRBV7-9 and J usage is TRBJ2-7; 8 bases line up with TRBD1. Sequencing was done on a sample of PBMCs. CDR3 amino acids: CASSHGQGPSYEQYF. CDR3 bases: TGTGCCAGCAGCCACGGACAGGGTCCCTCCTACGAGCAGTACTTC.